This T cell receptor beta chain originates from a study of T cells in Graves' hyperthyroidism and ophthalmopathy. Regarding the study as a whole: Stable hyperthyroidism and ophthalmopathy were separated using 13 V-J signatures.

About this clonotype itself: What it recognizes is unknown.

The CDR3 runs to 14 residues. V shed 0 bases and J 2 bases; nucleotides not matched to a gene: 2. Germline values: CDR1 DFQATT, CDR2 SNEGSKA (reference sequence). Not enrolled were patients with uncontrolled infection, other autoimmune disease, pregnancy or lactation. Researchers amplified the TCR beta CDR3 regions from RNA transcripts. Using the HTBI primer set, a first-round RT-PCR was run on the TCR CDR3. TCRdb independently ran MiXCR on the multiplex PCR reads; one entry per CDR3 protein. The sample lists about 210,000 distinct CDR3 sequences, 17% seen once, with 50% in the top ten. The J gene is TRBJ2-5, the V gene TRBV20-1; 8 positions agree with TRBD2. The receptor's source is a middle-aged man with Graves' hyperthyroidism. Material for sequencing was blood. The CDR3, as DNA: TGCAGTGCTAGAGAGACTAGCGTACAAGAGACCCAGTACTTC. Residues: CSARETSVQETQYF.